One sample yielded the 27 T cell receptor beta chains listed below, sequenced in a study of cytomegalovirus exposure and HLA in healthy donors. Primers: 60 Vbeta forward and 13 Jbeta reverse. Measured with immunoSEQ multiplex PCR; TCRdb has only the in-frame clones, and not every one. Among around 97,000 clones, 9.4% were seen once, and the ten largest hold 4.5% to 6.5%. Sequencing was performed on PBMCs. These receptors were taken from a man in his forties or fifties in good health and CMV-seropositive.

Concerning this clone itself: As the CDR3 is not closed by the conserved phenylalanine or tryptophan, this likely results from a read error. Because the CDR3's place on the DNA is in doubt, the DNA is left out and the CDR3 is given as listed by TCRdb. The CDR3 sequence: CASRLAPNRERGEKMFL. V and J are TRBV12-1 and TRBJ1-4; TRBD1, the table's D call, was not compared with the DNA. TRBV12-1 is shown as a pseudogene. The CDR3 length is 17 residues, termini included.

This chain links TRBV19 with TRBJ1-3; D remains unclear. Germline-derived CDR1 and CDR2 are LNHDA and SQIVND (reference sequence). Trimming removed 8 bases at V and 0 bases at J, with 14 bases between. The CDR3 is 15 amino acids. Here the CDR3 reads CASVPGLLSGNTIYF. DNA of the CDR3: TGTGCCAGTGTACCTGGACTGCTCTCTGGAAACACCATATATTTT.

The V gene is TRBV28, the J gene TRBJ1-1, with 7 bases matching TRBD1. The CDR3 spans 14 residues. V trimming: 7 bases; J trimming: 3 bases; junction bases outside the gene matches: 8. Germline CDR1 is MDHEN and CDR2 is SYDVKM. Here the CDR3 reads CASTAGGSYTEAFF. DNA of the CDR3: TGTGCCAGCACTGCAGGGGGATCTTACACTGAAGCTTTCTTT.

A few counts support this clone. This chain links TRBV5-5 with TRBJ1-2, with a tentative D call TRBD1 (5 bases). V was clipped by 10 bases and J by 0 bases, with 13 bases between them. Per the germline V gene, CDR1 is SGHKS and CDR2 is YYEKEE (reference sequence). The CDR3 consists of 13 residues. CDR3 DNA: TGTGCCTCACAGGCCGCCCCTAACTATGGCTACACCTTC. Amino acid sequence: CASQAAPNYGYTF.

This clone has a handful of counts. The chain employs TRBV28 and TRBJ2-1, with a weak D call TRBD2 (6 bases). Germline V gene lookup returns CDR1 MDHEN and CDR2 SYDVKM. The germline V and J ends were trimmed by 5 bases and 6 bases, with 11 bases remaining between them. This CDR3 spans 13 amino acids. The CDR3 sequence: CASSLASVNEQFF. For the CDR3, the DNA is TGTGCCAGCAGTCTAGCGAGCGTCAATGAGCAGTTCTTC.

This clone has only a few counts. The chain is built from TRBV2 and TRBJ2-2; TRBD2 matches at 10 bases. CDR3 length equals 17 residues. Germline CDR1 reads SNHLY; CDR2 reads FYNNEI. V lost 6 bases to trimming and J lost 4 bases; unmatched junction nucleotides: 11. The CDR3 DNA is TGTGCCAGCAGGACACCGTCGAGCGGGAGGGGCACCGGGGAGCTGTTTTTT. Amino acid sequence: CASRTPSSGRGTGELFF.

In its sample, this clone was seen a few times. The CDR3 region has the DNA TGTGCCAGCAGTTTTAGCGGGAGCTACAATGAGCAGTTCTTC. It specifies CASSFSGSYNEQFF. This sequence joins TRBV27 and TRBJ2-1, with 9 nucleotides matching TRBD2. With V trimmed by 3 bases and J by 3 bases, 0 bases remained unmatched. The CDR3 sequence is 14 residues long. Germline V lookup: CDR1 MNHEY, CDR2 SMNVEV (reference sequence).

A few counts support this clone. The J gene is TRBJ2-4, the V gene TRBV28; D is unclear. CDR1 is MDHEN and CDR2 is SYDVKM in the germline V gene. The V end was cut by 1 base, the J end by 1 base, with 5 bases between. The CDR3 contains 14 residues. In DNA, the CDR3 is TGTGCCAGCAGTTTATCACTCGCCAAAAACATTCAGTACTTC. It translates to CASSLSLAKNIQYF.

The V call is TRBV11-3, the J call TRBJ1-6, with 7 bases lining up with TRBD1. Germline V gene sequence: CDR1 SGHNT, CDR2 YENEEA. The CDR3 length is 17 residues. The junction had 8 bases not matched to a gene; V was cut back by 6 bases and J by 0 bases. CDR3 sequence reads: CASRRIQGDSYNSPLHF. DNA of the CDR3: TGTGCCAGCAGACGAATCCAGGGGGACTCCTATAATTCACCCCTCCACTTT.

Many counts were recorded for this clone. V usage is TRBV19 and J usage is TRBJ2-3; 8 bases line up with TRBD2. Germline values: CDR1 LNHDA, CDR2 SQIVND (reference sequence). Trimming cost V 7 bases and J 0 bases; bases outside gene matches: 6. This CDR3 is built from 15 residues. The CDR3 DNA follows: TGTGCCAGTAAGACCGGGACTAGTAGCACAGATACGCAGTATTTT. It is translated as CASKTGTSSTDTQYF.

The CDR3 protein is CASPTTGASEQFF. The CDR3 bases are TGCGCCAGCCCGACGACAGGGGCGTCCGAGCAGTTCTTC. The chain links TRBV10-1 to TRBJ2-1; 8 positions agree with TRBD1. After removal of 8 bases from V and 10 bases from J, the junction contained 10 bases not matched to a gene. The CDR3 totals 13 residues. The V gene's germline CDR1 is WNHNN and CDR2 SYGVQD (reference sequence).

This clone was seen a handful of times. The rearrangement uses TRBV6-1 and TRBJ2-6; D is uncertain. Deletions cut 1 base from V and 4 bases from J, with 11 bases between. The CDR3 loop spans 16 amino acids. Germline values: CDR1 MNHNS, CDR2 SASEGT. This CDR3 is CASSEVPGWGANVLTF. In DNA form, the CDR3 reads TGTGCCAGCAGTGAAGTCCCGGGTTGGGGGGCCAACGTCCTGACTTTC.

This clone was observed once. The chain carries TRBV2 and TRBJ1-3; no firm D call. Looked up from germline, CDR1 is SNHLY and CDR2 is FYNNEI. CDR3 size: 15 residues. The V gene lost 4 bases and the J gene lost 2 bases, with 12 bases spanning the gap. The CDR3 DNA reads TGTGCCAGCAGTGGTGAGAGGGCGGCTGGAAACACCATATATTTT. It translates to CASSGERAAGNTIYF.

The J gene is TRBJ2-4, the V gene TRBV6-5; TRBD2 matches at 7 bases. Germline V lookup: CDR1 MNHEY, CDR2 SVGAGI. This CDR3 comprises 16 residues. With V trimmed by 0 bases and J by 1 base, 3 bases remained unmatched. CDR3 sequence reads: CASSYSREPAKNIQYF. Here the CDR3 DNA reads TGTGCCAGCAGTTACTCGCGGGAGCCTGCCAAAAACATTCAGTACTTC.

This clone came up many times. V gene TRBV28 combines with J gene TRBJ2-7; no clear D gene. Germline-derived CDR1 and CDR2 are MDHEN and SYDVKM. V was pared by 1 base and J by 6 bases, with 13 bases between. The CDR3 spans 14 residues. CDR3 loop: CASSLSSFLREQYF. The CDR3 DNA follows: TGTGCCAGCAGTTTATCTTCCTTTCTACGCGAGCAGTACTTC.

The chain couples TRBV28 to TRBJ2-7; the match to TRBD1 covers 8 bases. The V gene end was trimmed by 3 bases and the J gene end by 4 bases; junction bases not matched to a gene: 14. CDR3 size: 17 residues. Germline-derived CDR1 and CDR2 are MDHEN and SYDVKM. For the CDR3, the DNA is TGTGCCAGCAGTTTCCCCTCACAGGGGGGCCGGTTGTACGAGCAGTACTTC. Protein product: CASSFPSQGGRLYEQYF.

V usage is TRBV7-5 and J usage is TRBJ2-2; the D segment call TRBD2 is taken from the table without a DNA check. TRBV7-5 is recorded as a pseudogene. This CDR3 spans 18 amino acids. CDR3 protein: CARSLGRASSSGTGELFF. DNA for the CDR3: TGTGCCAGAAGCTTAGGGAGGGCCTCCTCCTCCGGTACCGGGGAGCTGTTTTTT.

This clone was recorded a few times. The chain joins TRBV5-6 to TRBJ2-7; D gene unclear. The CDR3 is 13 amino acids. V gave up 2 bases and J gave up 0 bases, with 6 bases separating them. Germline CDR1 SGHDT, CDR2 YYEEEE. CDR3 loop: CASSLQYSYEQYF. In DNA form, the CDR3 reads TGTGCCAGCAGCTTACAGTACTCCTACGAGCAGTACTTC.

The table lists this clone with a few counts. The chain carries TRBV6-1 and TRBJ1-1, with TRBD1 matching 9 bases. The V segment lost 5 bases and the J segment 2 bases; nucleotides outside the gene matches: 6. Germline assignment: CDR1 MNHNS and CDR2 SASEGT. CDR3 length: 15 amino acids. The chain's CDR3 is CASSSGTGRNTEAFF. The CDR3 DNA is TGTGCCAGCAGTTCAGGGACAGGGAGAAACACTGAAGCTTTCTTT.

This clone was found a few times. This rearrangement joins TRBV6-6 to TRBJ1-5, with a tentative D call TRBD1 (5 bases). V lost 8 bases and J 2 bases, leaving 16 bases between the germline ends. The CDR3 covers 15 residues. Germline V CDR1 and CDR2: MNHNY, SVGAGI (reference sequence). The chain's CDR3 is CASVLTDSGNQPQHF. The CDR3 nucleotides are TGTGCCAGCGTCCTAACCGACAGTGGCAATCAGCCCCAGCATTTT.

This clone occurred a few times. CDR3 nucleotide sequence: TGTGCCAGCAGTCCCCCATTTGGGGGCGCCCCTTTCACGCAGTATTTT. Residues: CASSPPFGGAPFTQYF. V usage is TRBV28 and J usage is TRBJ2-3, with a possible D match to TRBD1 (6 bases). The CDR3 covers 16 residues. Looked up from germline, CDR1 is MDHEN and CDR2 is SYDVKM. Deletions cut 5 bases from V and 9 bases from J, with 24 bases between.

This chain links TRBV28 with TRBJ1-5; D call uncertain. Germline CDR1 and CDR2: MDHEN and SYDVKM. The germline V and J ends were trimmed by 1 base and 1 base, with 8 bases remaining between them. The CDR3 is 15 amino acids. CDR3: CASSLSGSSNQPQHF. The CDR3 DNA reads as TGTGCCAGCAGTTTATCCGGGTCCAGCAATCAGCCCCAGCATTTT. The entire variable domain, with the rest obtained from reference TRBV28 and TRBJ1-5, is as follows: DVKVTQSSRYLVKRTGEKVFLECVQDMDHENMFWYRQDPGLGLRLIYFSYDVKMKEKGDIPEGYSVSREKKERFSLILESASTNQTSMYLCASSLSGSSNQPQHFGDGTRLSIL.

The chain combines TRBV19 with TRBJ2-3; D gene unclear. V lost 6 bases, J lost 4 bases, and 11 bases lay in between. Germline V gene data show CDR1 as LNHDA and CDR2 as SQIVND (reference sequence). This CDR3 comprises 13 residues. In DNA, the CDR3 is TGTGCCAGTAGCTTTCTAGACTCAGATACGCAGTATTTT. This gives the protein CASSFLDSDTQYF.

Only a few counts were recorded for this clone. The chain uses TRBV5-6 and TRBJ1-1; D not resolved. This CDR3 has 14 residues. Trimming pared 0 bases from V and 2 bases from J, leaving 8 bases between. Germline assignment: CDR1 SGHDT and CDR2 YYEEEE. CDR3 nucleotides: TGTGCCAGCAGCTTGGCCGGAGCAAACACTGAAGCTTTCTTT. Its translation: CASSLAGANTEAFF.

The rearrangement joins TRBV5-8 to TRBJ2-1; 7 nucleotides agree with TRBD1. Germline lookup yields CDR1 SGHTS and CDR2 YDEGEE. After removal of 7 bases from V and 2 bases from J, the junction contained 3 bases not matched to a gene. CDR3 length: 13 amino acids. As DNA, the CDR3 is TGTGCCAGCGGGGACAGTCCCTACAATGAGCAGTTCTTC. Protein sequence: CASGDSPYNEQFF. The full variable domain, in which reference TRBV5-8 and TRBJ2-1 provide the parts outside the CDR3, is EAGVTQSPTHLIKTRGQQATLRCSPISGHTSVYWYQQALGLGLQFLLWYDEGEERNRGNFPPRFSGRQFPNYSSELNVNALELEDSALYLCASGDSPYNEQFFGPGTRLTVL.

This clone has more than one count but fewer than ten. The chain carries TRBV27 and TRBJ1-5; no definite D call. Trimming took off 6 bases at V and 2 bases at J, with 11 bases between the two ends. CDR1 MNHEY and CDR2 SMNVEV come from the germline V gene (reference sequence). The CDR3 contains 14 residues. CDR3 loop: CASSPLSGNQPQHF. Here the CDR3 DNA reads TGTGCCAGCAGCCCCCTCTCCGGCAATCAGCCCCAGCATTTT.

This chain links TRBV5-1 with TRBJ1-5, with TRBD1 as a possible D gene (5 bases). Germline CDR1 SGHRS, CDR2 YFSETQ. CDR3 length equals 18 residues. V was trimmed by 4 bases and J by 0 bases, leaving 20 bases between them. The CDR3 DNA sequence: TGCGCCAGCAGCCGCGCAAGTGGAGGGGTCTTTAGCAATCAGCCCCAGCATTTT. It is translated as CASSRASGGVFSNQPQHF.